A single sample is the source of the 11 T cell receptor beta chains below, sequenced in a study of human T cells and chemical hapten exposure. Time point noted: patch test 2, 6 weeks after DPC sensitization. This sample's treatment: therapeutic diphenylcyclopropenone sensitization with weekly scalp DPC. TCRdb fed the RACE reads into MiXCR, producing one record per CDR3 protein. Here the sample spans hundreds of thousands of distinct CDR3 sequences, just under 6.5% being singletons. This sample comprised whole blood, obtained in connection with sensitization to the hapten diphenylcyclopropenone (DPC). The receptors come from a woman aged 18-29 years with alopecia areata. Some clones in this sample may be carry-over from other donors' samples.

This clonotype was counted at least ten times. The chain employs TRBV12-3 or TRBV12-4 and TRBJ1-5, with D maybe TRBD1 (6 bases). The V end was cut by 4 bases, the J end by 5 bases, with 9 bases between. This CDR3 is built from 13 residues. The CDR3 spells CASSSHRDQPQHF. The DNA for the CDR3 is TGTGCCAGCAGTTCCCACAGGGATCAGCCCCAGCATTTT.

The chain is built from TRBV20-1 and TRBJ2-7, with 11 nucleotides matching TRBD2. Germline V lookup: CDR1 DFQATT, CDR2 SNEGSKA (reference sequence). This CDR3 has 12 amino acids. The CDR3 region has the DNA TGCGGTAGCGGGGGGGGTATCTACGAGCAGTACTTC. This translates into CGSGGGIYEQYF.

The genes are TRBV2 and TRBJ1-4; D not resolved. The CDR3 is made up of 15 amino acids. Germline loops: CDR1 SNHLY, CDR2 FYNNEI. V lost 3 bases and J 7 bases, leaving 15 bases between the germline ends. In nucleotides, the CDR3 is TGTGCCAGCAGTGAGGGAAATGTGGGGAGTGAAAAACTGTTTTTT. This translates into CASSEGNVGSEKLFF.

The chain couples TRBV7-2 to TRBJ2-3; 8 bases line up with TRBD2. The CDR3 is 16 amino acids. Germline V gives CDR1 SGHTA, CDR2 FQGNSA. Trimming took 2 bases from V and 5 from J; bases not matched to a gene: 9. The CDR3 DNA follows: TGTGCCAGCAGCTTAACCGGGGGGGCCATCGGAGATACGCAGTATTTT. Translation: CASSLTGGAIGDTQYF.

The sample holds many counts of this clonotype. This chain connects TRBV4-3 to TRBJ2-3; D ambiguous. The germline gives CDR1 LGHNA, CDR2 YSLEER. The CDR3 has 13 amino acids. Trimming stripped 4 bases from V and 2 bases from J, with 7 bases between. In nucleotides, the CDR3 is TGCGCCAGCAGCCCGGAAAACACAGATACGCAGTATTTT. The encoded protein is CASSPENTDTQYF.

There are many counts of this clonotype. The rearrangement joins TRBV28 to TRBJ1-4; TRBD1 agrees at 7 bases. Germline V CDR1 and CDR2: MDHEN, SYDVKM. CDR3 size: 17 residues. V trimming: 6 bases; J trimming: 0 bases; junction bases outside the gene matches: 10. CDR3 protein: CASSQNGQATTNEKLFF. CDR3 bases: TGTGCCAGCAGCCAAAATGGACAGGCGACAACTAATGAAAAACTGTTTTTT.

This clonotype was seen many times. The chain is built from TRBV5-1 and TRBJ1-2, with D uncertain. The CDR3 contains 18 residues. Between the trimmed V and J ends, which lost 5 bases and 7 bases, there was a span of 30 bases. Germline CDR1 SGHRS, CDR2 YFSETQ. The DNA of the CDR3 is TGCGCCAGCAGTCATAGGTGGCCAGGTGCTCGTCCTGGGGTTGGCTACACCTTC. This encodes CASSHRWPGARPGVGYTF.

This chain uses TRBV10-3 with TRBJ2-1; D is uncertain. Trimming stripped 2 bases from V and 9 bases from J, with 5 bases between. The CDR3 length is 11 residues. CDR1 ENHRY and CDR2 SYGVKD come from the germline V gene. The CDR3 is CAISENREQFF. The CDR3, as DNA: TGTGCCATCAGTGAGAACCGTGAGCAGTTCTTC.

The chain couples TRBV21-1 to TRBJ2-7; TRBD2, as called in the table, went unchecked against the DNA. TRBV21-1 represents a pseudogene. This CDR3 spans 9 amino acids. The CDR3 region has the DNA TGTGCCAGCAGCTTGTGGACTAGCTTC. Its translation: CASSLWTSF.

This clonotype was seen many times. The J gene is TRBJ1-6, the V gene TRBV25-1, with TRBD1 as a possible D gene (6 bases). V was shortened by 2 bases and J by 9 bases, with 11 bases between the two germline ends. Per the germline V gene, CDR1 is MGHDK and CDR2 is SYGVNS. This CDR3 has 14 residues. In DNA form, the CDR3 reads TGTGCCAGCAGTGAACTGCGACAGGCTTCACCCCTCCACTTT. Amino acid sequence: CASSELRQASPLHF.

This clonotype was counted ten times or more. V gene TRBV7-6 combines with J gene TRBJ1-5; 10 positions match TRBD1. After removal of 2 bases from V and 4 bases from J, the junction contained 8 bases not matched to a gene. Germline V gene lookup returns CDR1 SGHVS and CDR2 FNYEAQ. This CDR3 region has 17 residues. The CDR3 protein is CASSLRDPGQGNQPQHF. DNA of the CDR3: TGTGCCAGCAGCTTAAGGGATCCGGGACAGGGGAATCAGCCCCAGCATTTT. The variable domain in full, completed from reference TRBV7-6 and TRBJ1-5, reads GAGVSQSPRYKVTKRGQDVALRCDPISGHVSLYWYRQALGQGPEFLTYFNYEAQQDKSGLPNDRFSAERPEGSISTLTIQRTEQRDSAMYRCASSLRDPGQGNQPQHFGDGTRLSIL.